Each of the 28 T cell receptor beta chains below was sequenced from the same sample in a study of vaccination and CD4 T cells after COVID-19. The antigens of these receptors remain unknown. The treatment: roughly 11-day PBMC culture with coronavirus spike peptide pools or control peptides (ViraFEST assay). Sequencing of DNA taken from cultured CD4+ T cells relied on the Oncomine TCR Beta short-read assay. TCRdb processed the PCR reads anew with MiXCR; each CDR3 protein has one entry. The sample includes about 25,000 distinct CDR3 sequences, roughly 71% of them seen just once. Material: CD4+ T cells from blood, cultured in vitro, obtained after SARS-CoV-2 vaccination. The receptors were gathered from a human donor who received a COVID-19 vaccine.

The chain recombines TRBV6-1 with TRBJ2-7; D gene unclear. The germline gives CDR1 MNHNS, CDR2 SASEGT. The CDR3 runs to 13 residues. Trimming took off 5 bases at V and 5 bases at J, with 13 bases between the two ends. DNA of the CDR3: TGTGCCAGCAGTCTGGCTGGGGTCGACGAGCAGTACTTC. This codes for CASSLAGVDEQYF.

The rearrangement uses TRBV6-1 and TRBJ1-2; no firm D call. The CDR3 is 11 amino acids. Trimming pared 7 bases from V and 3 bases from J, leaving 6 bases between. Germline-derived CDR1 and CDR2 are MNHNS and SASEGT. CDR3 in DNA: TGTGCCAGCACAGAATACTATGGCTACACCTTC. Protein: CASTEYYGYTF.

This clonotype has only a few counts. The chain has TRBV10-1 and TRBJ1-2, with D tentatively TRBD1 (5 bases). This CDR3 is built from 13 residues. CDR1 and CDR2 (germline): WNHNN, SYGVQD (reference sequence). The V and J ends lost 5 bases and 3 bases respectively, with 10 bases between them. The CDR3 region has the DNA TGCGCCAGCAGTCCAGGGCCGTACTATGGCTACACCTTC. This translates into CASSPGPYYGYTF.

V gene TRBV6-1 combines with J gene TRBJ2-6; 7 nucleotides align to TRBD1. Germline V lookup: CDR1 MNHNS, CDR2 SASEGT. The CDR3 contains 15 residues. V lost 7 bases, J lost 0 bases, and 3 bases stayed unmatched. The CDR3 is CASIQGLSGANVLTF. For the CDR3, the DNA is TGTGCCAGCATACAGGGGCTCTCTGGGGCCAACGTCCTGACTTTC.

The J gene is TRBJ1-1, the V gene TRBV7-9; no definite D call. This CDR3 contains 18 residues. CDR1 is SEHNR and CDR2 is FQNEAQ in the germline V gene (reference sequence). V shed 5 bases and J shed 0 bases, with 22 bases lying between them. CDR3 in DNA: TGTGCCAGCAGCCGGGGTCGGTATGGGCGAGGAATGAACACTGAAGCTTTCTTT. Translating it yields CASSRGRYGRGMNTEAFF.

The genes are TRBV6-5 and TRBJ1-2; weak D call: TRBD1 (6 bases). The germline V gene has CDR1 MNHEY and CDR2 SVGAGI. V was shortened by 2 bases and J by 6 bases, with 16 bases between the two germline ends. This CDR3 has 15 residues. The CDR3 nucleotides are TGTGCCAGCAGTTACGGGGGGGCAACTAGTCATGGCTACACCTTC. Protein sequence: CASSYGGATSHGYTF.

In this sample, this clonotype turned up a few times. J is TRBJ1-6 and V is TRBV20-1; D gene ambiguous. This CDR3 contains 12 residues. Germline V gives CDR1 DFQATT, CDR2 SNEGSKA (reference sequence). Trimming took 5 bases from V and 7 from J, leaving 9 bases between them. This chain's CDR3 is CSAGRSNSPLHF. In DNA form, the CDR3 reads TGCAGTGCTGGACGGTCCAATTCACCCCTCCACTTT.

This rearrangement joins TRBV11-3 to TRBJ2-2; D gene unclear. The CDR3 runs to 13 residues. From germline, CDR1 is SGHNT and CDR2 YENEEA. V gave up 1 base and J gave up 7 bases, with 7 bases separating them. CDR3 sequence (DNA): TGTGCCAGCAGCTTAGGAGCAGGCGGGGAGCTGTTTTTT. Residues: CASSLGAGGELFF.

The rearrangement joins TRBV5-1 to TRBJ2-1; D unclear. Germline V gives CDR1 SGHRS, CDR2 YFSETQ. This CDR3 region has 15 residues. V shed 0 bases and J shed 5 bases, with 12 bases lying between them. CDR3 loop: CASSLALGFDNEQFF. In DNA, the CDR3 is TGCGCCAGCAGCTTGGCCCTAGGGTTCGACAATGAGCAGTTCTTC.

This chain connects TRBV2 to TRBJ1-6; 7 nucleotides line up with TRBD1. J lost 10 bases, V lost 6 bases, and 6 bases had no gene match. Germline V gives CDR1 SNHLY, CDR2 FYNNEI. This CDR3 has 13 amino acids. The CDR3: CASRSQGGSPLHF. The CDR3 bases are TGTGCCAGCAGAAGCCAGGGGGGCTCACCCCTCCACTTT.

The gene calls are TRBV30 and TRBJ1-1; weak D call: TRBD1 (6 bases). There are 14 residues in the CDR3. V was shortened by 3 bases and J by 0 bases, with 11 bases between the two germline ends. CDR1 and CDR2 from the germline V gene are GTSNPN and SVGIG (reference sequence). CDR3 protein: CAWSKGHVNTEAFF. The DNA of the CDR3 is TGTGCCTGGAGCAAGGGACACGTGAACACTGAAGCTTTCTTT.

The gene calls are TRBV20-1 and TRBJ1-1, with D unresolved. V was trimmed by 6 bases and J by 3 bases, leaving 8 bases between them. In germline, CDR1 is DFQATT, CDR2 SNEGSKA (reference sequence). This CDR3 comprises 11 residues. The DNA of the CDR3 is TGCAGTGCCCCTATTCACACTGAAGCTTTCTTT. Translating gives CSAPIHTEAFF.

The chain employs TRBV5-4 and TRBJ1-6; D is ambiguous. V was shortened by 0 bases and J by 4 bases, with 14 bases between the two germline ends. The germline gives CDR1 SGHNT, CDR2 YYREEE (reference sequence). CDR3 size: 17 residues. CDR3 loop: CASSLEGPRIYNSPLHF. The CDR3 nucleotides are TGTGCCAGCAGCTTGGAGGGTCCCAGGATTTATAATTCACCCCTCCACTTT.

V is TRBV27 and J is TRBJ2-2; TRBD2 matches at 9 bases. The V and J ends lost 5 bases and 2 bases, in that order; junction bases with no gene match: 12. CDR3 size: 18 residues. In germline, CDR1 is MNHEY, CDR2 SMNVEV (reference sequence). The CDR3, as DNA: TGTGCCAGCAGTCCAGGACTAGCGATAACGACTAACACCGGGGAGCTGTTTTTT. This translates into CASSPGLAITTNTGELFF.

The chain has TRBV24-1 and TRBJ2-3; 9 bases line up with TRBD1. Trimming cost V 1 base and J 2 bases; bases outside gene matches: 3. Germline V gene sequence: CDR1 KGHDR, CDR2 SFDVKD. This CDR3 region has 16 residues. Here the CDR3 reads CATSDFRDRDTDTQYF. CDR3 bases: TGTGCCACCAGTGATTTCCGGGACAGGGACACAGATACGCAGTATTTT.

This chain uses TRBV12-3 or TRBV12-4 with TRBJ2-5, with D perhaps matching TRBD1 (6 bases). The CDR3 spans 14 residues. Trimming shortened V by 3 bases and J by 2 bases, and 10 bases separated the two germline ends. The DNA for the CDR3 is TGTGCCAGCAGTTTCCACAGGGAACAAGAGACCCAGTACTTC. Residues: CASSFHREQETQYF.

This sequence joins TRBV6-1 and TRBJ1-1; TRBD1 matches 8 bases. With V trimmed by 5 bases and J by 1 base, 6 bases remained unmatched. CDR3 length equals 15 residues. Germline V lookup: CDR1 MNHNS, CDR2 SASEGT. The CDR3 coding sequence is TGTGCCAGCAGTCCTGGGGACAGGCCGAACACTGAAGCTTTCTTT. It encodes CASSPGDRPNTEAFF.

This chain connects TRBV29-1 to TRBJ2-7; 7 bases line up with TRBD1. This CDR3 has 12 residues. Trimming cost V 4 bases and J 2 bases; bases outside gene matches: 2. Germline V gene sequence: CDR1 SQVTM, CDR2 ANQGSEA. The CDR3 DNA sequence: TGCAGCGTTGGGGGACAGACCTACGAGCAGTACTTC. Translating it yields CSVGGQTYEQYF.

This rearrangement joins TRBV10-1 to TRBJ2-3; D possibly matches TRBD1 or TRBD2 (5 bases each). The CDR3 totals 15 residues. The germline CDR1 and CDR2 sequences are WNHNN and SYGVQD (reference sequence). V lost 3 bases and J 1 base, leaving 11 bases between the germline ends. In DNA, the CDR3 is TGCGCCAGCAGTGATGGGACCGGGGGCACAGATACGCAGTATTTT. Its translation: CASSDGTGGTDTQYF.

This clonotype has more than one count but fewer than ten. V gene TRBV18 combines with J gene TRBJ1-5; 9 bases map to TRBD1. Germline-derived CDR1 and CDR2 are KGHSH and LQKENI. The CDR3 covers 17 residues. The V segment lost 4 bases and the J segment 4 bases; nucleotides outside the gene matches: 11. The CDR3 DNA follows: TGTGCCAGCTCACAGGCCAGTCGGGACAGGGCTAATCAGCCCCAGCATTTT. Translation gives CASSQASRDRANQPQHF.

The chain is built from TRBV2 and TRBJ1-1, with D uncertain. CDR3 length equals 12 residues. V shed 8 bases and J shed 1 base, with 8 bases lying between them. Germline V CDR1 and CDR2: SNHLY, FYNNEI. The CDR3 DNA is TGTGCCAGCCAAAGTAGGAACACTGAAGCTTTCTTT. It translates to CASQSRNTEAFF. Together with reference TRBV2 and TRBJ1-1, the CDR3 gives the full variable domain: EPEVTQTPSHQVTQMGQEVILRCVPISNHLYFYWYRQILGQKVEFLVSFYNNEISEKSEIFDDQFSVERPDGSNFTLKIRSTKLEDSAMYFCASQSRNTEAFFGQGTRLTVV.

J is TRBJ1-5 and V is TRBV19; a possible D gene is TRBD1 (5 bases). Trimming shortened V by 7 bases and J by 1 base, and 20 bases separated the two germline ends. Germline V gene sequence: CDR1 LNHDA, CDR2 SQIVND (reference sequence). This CDR3 contains 17 residues. CDR3 amino acids: CASTVRGRSVSNQPQHF. In DNA, the CDR3 is TGTGCCAGTACCGTGCGGGGGAGGTCGGTAAGCAATCAGCCCCAGCATTTT. Based on the CDR3 plus reference TRBV19 and TRBJ1-5, the full variable domain is DGGITQSPKYLFRKEGQNVTLSCEQNLNHDAMYWYRQDPGQGLRLIYYSQIVNDFQKGDIAEGYSVSREKKESFPLTVTSAQKNPTAFYLCASTVRGRSVSNQPQHFGDGTRLSIL.

This chain links TRBV19 with TRBJ2-3; 7 bases match TRBD1. The V and J ends lost 10 bases and 1 base, in that order; junction bases with no gene match: 11. This CDR3 is built from 15 residues. From germline, CDR1 is LNHDA and CDR2 SQIVND (reference sequence). The CDR3 spells CATTERGRGTDTQYF. The CDR3 region has the DNA TGTGCCACCACGGAAAGGGGGCGCGGCACAGATACGCAGTATTTT.

This clonotype was seen only once. V is TRBV7-8 and J is TRBJ2-5, with D perhaps assigned TRBD1 or TRBD2 (5 bases each). The CDR3 is 17 residues long. Trimming removed 1 base at V and 0 bases at J, with 15 bases between. Germline V gene lookup returns CDR1 SGHVS and CDR2 FQNEAQ. Written as DNA, the CDR3 is TGTGCCAGCAGCTTAGGAGGCCGGGACGGACACCAAGAGACCCAGTACTTC. Its translation is CASSLGGRDGHQETQYF.

The CDR3 nucleotides read TGTGCCAGCAGCCCGACCCTTGGCAGGGCGGGACCCCAGCATTTT. Amino acids: CASSPTLGRAGPQHF. The chain couples TRBV3-1 to TRBJ1-5; possible D gene TRBD1, 5 bases. This CDR3 is built from 15 residues. V lost 4 bases, J lost 10 bases, and 20 bases lay in between. The V gene's germline CDR1 is LGHDT and CDR2 YNNKEL (reference sequence).

The gene calls are TRBV30 and TRBJ1-2; TRBD1 agrees at 8 bases. Per the germline V gene, CDR1 is GTSNPN and CDR2 is SVGIG (reference sequence). The CDR3 contains 17 residues. J gave up 4 bases and V 4 bases, and 17 bases lay outside the gene matches. The CDR3 bases are TGTGCCTGGAAGCCTCCCGGACAGGGAGCTGTAGGCTATGGCTACACCTTC. Residues: CAWKPPGQGAVGYGYTF.

V usage is TRBV12-3 or TRBV12-4 and J usage is TRBJ2-5; 11 bases agree with TRBD2. Trimming removed 9 bases from V and 9 bases from J; junction bases left unmatched: 9. The length of the CDR3 is 13 residues. CDR3 nucleotide sequence: TGTGCCAGTAGCGGGGGGGCGATAGGGGCCCAGTACTTC. This translates into CASSGGAIGAQYF.

The rearrangement joins TRBV19 to TRBJ1-1, with a tentative D call TRBD1 (6 bases). The CDR3 is 18 residues long. Germline assignment: CDR1 LNHDA and CDR2 SQIVND (reference sequence). V was pared by 5 bases and J by 1 base, with 23 bases between. DNA of the CDR3: TGTGCCAGTAGTCCCCAGGGGCCGTGGACCCTGAAGAACACTGAAGCTTTCTTT. It codes for CASSPQGPWTLKNTEAFF.